Here is one T cell receptor beta chain with its context. Measured with immunoSEQ multiplex PCR; TCRdb has only the in-frame clones, and not every one. The table includes roughly 200,000 clones, 85% to 90% detected once. Participant age was roughly 18 to 100 years, and participants resided in approximately 24 US areas. Clinical history as reported by participants underpinned cohort assignment. V was shortened by 10 bases and J by 8 bases, with 24 bases between the two germline ends. From germline, CDR1 is MNHEY and CDR2 SVGAGI. The CDR3 runs to 15 residues. This sample is drawn from a study of blood T cell repertoires in COVID-19. Across the whole study: COVID-19 samples collected from the United States, Italy and Spain covered acute and convalescent phases.

V and J are TRBV6-5 and TRBJ1-3, with a tentative D call TRBD1 (5 bases). The material sequenced was PBMCs or T cells enriched from blood (not recorded which). The sequence came from a man aged 35-49 years who had recovered from COVID-19. CDR3 DNA: TGTGCCACGCGGGGCGGAGGACGGAATAGAGACACCATATATTTT. This codes for CATRGGGRNRDTIYF.